The clone carrying this TCR beta chain was recorded at least ten times. Antigen specificity is unknown. With MiXCR, TCRdb reprocessed the PCR reads. The data contain approximately 44,000 clones, over 25% of them singletons. The data stem from a study of metastatic and nonmetastatic thyroid tumors. Overall study findings and caveats: Versus benign nodules, malignant thyroid tumors reportedly had significantly higher TCR beta diversity, in blood and tumor.

Treatment of any kind had been given to no patient before thyroid surgery. The CDR3 contains 15 residues. With 2 bases removed from V and 4 bases from J, the gap between germline ends came to 13 bases. This TCR was sampled from a male donor with papillary thyroid cancer or a benign thyroid nodule (not recorded which). Some clones in this sample may be carry-over from other donors' samples. The chain uses TRBV12-3 or TRBV12-4 and TRBJ2-3; D uncertain. The specimen was blood. The CDR3 nucleotides are TGTGCCAGCAGTTTAATAGGAAGGGCGCCAGATACGCAGTATTTT. It is translated as CASSLIGRAPDTQYF.